The source of this T cell receptor (beta chain) is a study of shared clonotypes between healthy human individuals. Investigators divided CD4+ cells into CD45RA+ naive and CD45RA-negative memory subsets. Profiling relied on immunoSEQ multiplex PCR, and the TCRdb table lists in-frame clones only, not all of them. The repertoire consists of 850,000 to 1,100,000 clones, with approximately 80% occurring once and the leading ten covering almost 0.9%. The count of this clone is one. Between the trimmed V and J ends, which lost 2 bases and 7 bases, there was a span of 12 bases. The CDR3 sequence is 14 residues long. The germline V gene has CDR1 SGHTA and CDR2 FQGNSA.

The rearrangement uses TRBV7-2 and TRBJ1-5; no definite D call. The sequence was obtained from a man younger than 35 in good health. Some clones in this sample may be carry-over from other donors' samples. Input material: memory CD4+ T cells from PBMCs. Stated subset: CD45RA-negative fraction. The CDR3 region is CASSLFGVIQPQHF. The CDR3 DNA reads as TGTGCCAGCAGCTTATTCGGGGTCATCCAGCCCCAGCATTTT.